This entry describes one T cell receptor beta chain. Its antigen is unidentified. The entry originates in a study of OX40 agonist ivuxolimab in advanced cancers. For the study at large: At 0.01 to 10 mg/kg, ivuxolimab was administered intravenously to patients every 2 weeks. Hepatocellular carcinoma, melanoma, renal cell or head and neck cancer occurred in dose-escalation patients.

Systemic immunosuppression or a history of autoimmune disease excluded patients. CDR3 length: 18 amino acids. Per the germline V gene, CDR1 is SGHNT and CDR2 is YENEEA. V trimming: 5 bases; J trimming: 0 bases; junction bases outside the gene matches: 5. Findings of the study overall: At 0.1 to 3.0 mg/kg, CD4+ and CD8+ blood T cells expanded clonally by week 6.

Sequencing used immunoSEQ multiplex PCR; TCRdb keeps in-frame clones, though not all of them. Counted here are about 35,000 clones, 65% to 85% occurring once; the ten biggest clones make up 1.8%. The specimen was CD4+ or CD8+ T cells sorted from blood, collected in a trial of the OX40 agonist ivuxolimab. This chain joins TRBV11-3 and TRBJ2-6, with 12 positions matching TRBD2. The TCR was taken from an adult with an advanced solid tumor such as melanoma, head and neck, liver or kidney cancer. The CDR3 nucleotides read TGTGCCAGCAGCATGACTAGCGGGAGACCCTCTGGGGCCAACGTCCTGACTTTC. Its translation is CASSMTSGRPSGANVLTF. Variable domain in full (rest from reference TRBV11-3 and TRBJ2-6): EAGVVQSPRYKIIEKKQPVAFWCNPISGHNTLYWYLQNLGQGPELLIRYENEEAVDDSQLPKDRFSAERLKGVDSTLKIQPAELGDSAVYLCASSMTSGRPSGANVLTFGAGSRLTVL.